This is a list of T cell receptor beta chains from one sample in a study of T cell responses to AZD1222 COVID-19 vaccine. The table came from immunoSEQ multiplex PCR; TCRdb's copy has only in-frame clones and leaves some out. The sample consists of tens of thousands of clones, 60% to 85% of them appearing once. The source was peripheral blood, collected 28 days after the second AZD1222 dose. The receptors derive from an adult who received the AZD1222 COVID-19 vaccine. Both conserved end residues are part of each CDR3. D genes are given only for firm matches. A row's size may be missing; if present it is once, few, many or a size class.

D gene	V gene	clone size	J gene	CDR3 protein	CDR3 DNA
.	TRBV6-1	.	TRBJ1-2	CASSEIWGSTYGYTF	TGTGCCAGCAGTGAAATCTGGGGCAGTACCTATGGCTACACCTTC
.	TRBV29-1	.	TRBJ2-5	CSVDRSQKTQYF	TGCAGCGTTGATAGGTCCCAAAAGACCCAGTACTTC
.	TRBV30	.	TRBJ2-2	CAWGRDQGTGELFF	TGTGCCTGGGGCCGGGACCAGGGCACCGGGGAGCTGTTTTTT
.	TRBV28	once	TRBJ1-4	CASSPSATNEKLFF	TGTGCCAGCAGTCCAAGTGCAACTAATGAAAAACTGTTTTTT
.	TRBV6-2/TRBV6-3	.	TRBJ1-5	CASSSQGGTPQHF	TGTGCCAGCAGTTCACAGGGAGGAACGCCCCAGCATTTT
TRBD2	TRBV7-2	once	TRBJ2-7	CASSLDGGGNAYEQYF	TGTGCCAGCAGCTTAGATGGCGGGGGGAATGCATACGAGCAGTACTTC
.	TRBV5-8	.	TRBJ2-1	CASSLDRLYNEQFF	TGTGCCAGCAGCTTGGACAGACTCTACAATGAGCAGTTCTTC
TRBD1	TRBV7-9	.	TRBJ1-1	CASSLGGQGTEAFF	TGTGCCAGCAGCTTAGGGGGACAGGGTACTGAAGCTTTCTTT
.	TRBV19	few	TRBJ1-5	CASTLGRGASNQPQHF	TGTGCCAGTACCCTGGGTCGGGGGGCTAGCAATCAGCCCCAGCATTTT
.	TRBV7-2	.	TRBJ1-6	CASSLPPTGLPNSPLHF	TGTGCCAGCAGCTTACCCCCGACAGGTCTTCCGAATTCACCCCTCCACTTT
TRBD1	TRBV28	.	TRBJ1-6	CASSGQENSPLHF	TGTGCCAGCTCCGGACAGGAGAATTCACCCCTCCACTTT
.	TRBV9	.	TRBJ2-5	CASSVGASEETQYF	TGTGCCAGCAGCGTAGGGGCGAGTGAGGAGACCCAGTACTTC
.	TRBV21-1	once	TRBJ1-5	CASSKLKSRPGIQPQHF	TGTGCCAGCAGCAAACTAAAGTCGAGACCAGGGATTCAGCCCCAGCATTTT
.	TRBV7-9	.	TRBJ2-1	CASSLGRDSYNEQFF	TGTGCCAGCAGCTTAGGGCGGGACTCCTACAATGAGCAGTTCTTC
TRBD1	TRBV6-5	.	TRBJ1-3	CASTVTGPEATIYF	TGTGCCAGCACCGTGACAGGGCCGGAAGCCACCATATATTTT
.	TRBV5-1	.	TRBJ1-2	CASSRIGGRYGYTF	TGCGCCAGCAGCCGTATAGGGGGAAGGTATGGCTACACCTTC
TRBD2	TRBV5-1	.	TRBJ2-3	CASSLPLAGGDTDTQYF	TGCGCCAGCAGCTTGCCACTAGCGGGAGGGGACACAGATACGCAGTATTTT
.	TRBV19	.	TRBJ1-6	CASSRDYNSPLHF	TGTGCCAGTAGTCGGGATTATAATTCACCCCTCCACTTT
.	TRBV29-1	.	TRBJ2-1	CSVDGLAEGDSYNEQFF	TGCAGCGTTGACGGGTTAGCGGAGGGGGACTCCTACAATGAGCAGTTCTTC
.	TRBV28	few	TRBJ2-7	CASSLARTSYEQYF	TGTGCCAGCAGTTTGGCAAGGACTTCCTACGAGCAGTACTTC
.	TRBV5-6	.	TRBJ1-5	CASSLARTPEVKPQHF	TGTGCCAGCAGCTTGGCCAGGACCCCCGAGGTTAAGCCCCAGCATTTT
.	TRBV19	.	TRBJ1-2	CASSIDPGGDGYTF	TGTGCCAGTAGTATAGATCCGGGGGGCGATGGCTACACCTTC
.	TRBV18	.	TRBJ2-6	CASSPGMANVLTF	TGTGCCAGCTCACCCGGGATGGCCAACGTCCTGACTTTC
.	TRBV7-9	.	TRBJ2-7	CASSLSRSSYEQYF	TGTGCCAGCAGCTTATCCAGGAGCTCCTACGAGCAGTACTTC
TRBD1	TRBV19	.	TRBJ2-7	CASSFKTGPYEQYF	TGTGCCAGTAGTTTCAAGACAGGGCCCTACGAGCAGTACTTC
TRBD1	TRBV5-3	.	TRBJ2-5	CARDRGPIIHQETQYF	TGTGCCAGAGACAGGGGCCCCATCATCCATCAAGAGACCCAGTACTTC
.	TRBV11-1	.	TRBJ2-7	CASSLFPDSYEQYF	TGTGCCAGCAGCTTATTCCCGGATTCCTACGAGCAGTACTTC
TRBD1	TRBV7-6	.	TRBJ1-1	CASSLFGGGQGFTEAFF	TGTGCCAGCAGCTTATTCGGGGGGGGACAGGGCTTCACTGAAGCTTTCTTT
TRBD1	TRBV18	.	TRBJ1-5	CASSPGQGNQPQHF	TGTGCCAGCTCACCAGGACAGGGCAATCAGCCCCAGCATTTT
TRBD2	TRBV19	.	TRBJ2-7	CASSLRDGRHYEQYF	TGTGCCAGTAGCCTCCGGGACGGGAGGCACTACGAGCAGTACTTC
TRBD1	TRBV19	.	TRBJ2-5	CASSPRTGVETQYF	TGTGCCAGTAGTCCGAGGACAGGGGTAGAGACCCAGTACTTC
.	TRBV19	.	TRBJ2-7	CASSLGDGYEQYF	TGTGCCAGTAGTCTAGGGGACGGGTACGAGCAGTACTTC
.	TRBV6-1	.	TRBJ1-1	CASIRSTEAFF	TGTGCCAGCATCCGGTCCACTGAAGCTTTCTTT
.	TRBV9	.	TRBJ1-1	CASSVGGEGSTEAFF	TGTGCCAGCAGCGTAGGGGGCGAGGGGAGCACTGAAGCTTTCTTT
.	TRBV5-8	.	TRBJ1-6	CASSWRRSSNSPLHF	TGTGCCAGCAGCTGGCGACGAAGTTCTAATTCACCCCTCCACTTT
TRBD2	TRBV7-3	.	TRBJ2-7	CASSLSGGSGYEQYF	TGTGCCAGCAGCTTAAGCGGCGGGAGTGGCTACGAGCAGTACTTC
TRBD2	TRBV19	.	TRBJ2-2	CASRPRGLEGTGELFF	TGTGCCAGTAGACCCCGGGGACTAGAGGGCACCGGGGAGCTGTTTTTT
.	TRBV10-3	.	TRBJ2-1	CAISYKGGIGHEQFF	TGTGCCATCAGTTATAAAGGGGGGATTGGACATGAGCAGTTCTTC
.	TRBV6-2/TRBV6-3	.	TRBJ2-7	CASSYSPAGAYEQYF	TGTGCCAGCAGTTACTCTCCCGCAGGTGCGTACGAGCAGTACTTC
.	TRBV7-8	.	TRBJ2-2	CASSLGGAGDRTGELFF	TGTGCCAGCAGCTTAGGGGGGGCGGGAGATCGCACCGGGGAGCTGTTTTTT
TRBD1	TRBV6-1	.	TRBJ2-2	CASSGGTAPHTGELFF	TGTGCCAGCAGTGGAGGGACAGCCCCCCACACCGGGGAGCTGTTTTTT
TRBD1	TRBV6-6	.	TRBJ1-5	CASSRGTGNQPQHF	TGTGCCAGCAGCCGGGGGACAGGCAATCAGCCCCAGCATTTT
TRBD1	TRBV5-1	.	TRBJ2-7	CASSLVLTGVGFEQYF	TGCGCCAGCAGCTTGGTTTTGACAGGGGTCGGGTTTGAGCAGTACTTC
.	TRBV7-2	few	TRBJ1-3	CASSLTQTGNTIYF	TGTGCCAGCAGCTTGACCCAGACTGGAAACACCATATATTTT
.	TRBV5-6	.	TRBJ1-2	CASSYNEEGYTF	TGTGCCAGCAGCTACAACGAGGAGGGCTACACCTTC
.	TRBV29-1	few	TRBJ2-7	CSAGDGLTYEQYF	TGCAGCGCGGGGGACGGATTAACCTACGAGCAGTACTTC
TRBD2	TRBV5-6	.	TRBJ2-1	CASNPSGGEQFF	TGTGCCAGCAACCCTAGCGGCGGTGAGCAGTTCTTC
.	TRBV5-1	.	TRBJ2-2	CASSLETGELFF	TGCGCCAGCAGCTTGGAGACCGGGGAGCTGTTTTTT
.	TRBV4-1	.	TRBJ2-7	CASSRGEGINEQYF	TGCGCCAGCAGCAGGGGGGAGGGCATCAACGAGCAGTACTTC
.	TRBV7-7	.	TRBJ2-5	CASSLLGATGGTQYF	TGTGCTAGCAGCCTTCTCGGGGCGACGGGTGGGACCCAGTACTTC
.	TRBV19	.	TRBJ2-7	CASSMEGGGIDEQYF	TGTGCCAGTAGTATGGAGGGGGGGGGAATCGACGAGCAGTACTTC
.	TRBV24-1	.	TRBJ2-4	CATHRGTENIQYF	TGTGCCACCCATCGGGGTACGGAAAACATTCAGTACTTC
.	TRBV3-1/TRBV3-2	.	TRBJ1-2	CASSQVEDGYTF	TGTGCCAGCAGCCAAGTTGAGGATGGCTACACCTTC